This T cell receptor beta chain stems from a study of T cells in localized non-small cell lung cancer. Notes on this clone: Its specificity is unknown.

This CDR3 is built from 14 residues. The germline gives CDR1 SGHDN, CDR2 FVKESK. V was pared by 5 bases and J by 0 bases, with 9 bases between. Study observations and caveats: Greater T cell density in blood accompanied longer overall survival. Highest T cell clonality was seen in uninvolved adjacent lung, surpassing that measured in tumor.

Sequencing was performed with immunoSEQ multiplex PCR; in TCRdb, only in-frame clones are kept and a portion is missing. Of about 70,000 clones in the sample, around 84% were seen once. The rearrangement joins TRBV14 to TRBJ2-3; maybe TRBD2 (6 bases). This sample comprised peripheral blood, obtained before any cancer treatment. The clonotype originates from a female donor over 55 with stage I lung adenocarcinoma. The CDR3 bases are TGTGCCAGCAGCGCCGGGACTAGCACAGATACGCAGTATTTT. Translation: CASSAGTSTDTQYF.